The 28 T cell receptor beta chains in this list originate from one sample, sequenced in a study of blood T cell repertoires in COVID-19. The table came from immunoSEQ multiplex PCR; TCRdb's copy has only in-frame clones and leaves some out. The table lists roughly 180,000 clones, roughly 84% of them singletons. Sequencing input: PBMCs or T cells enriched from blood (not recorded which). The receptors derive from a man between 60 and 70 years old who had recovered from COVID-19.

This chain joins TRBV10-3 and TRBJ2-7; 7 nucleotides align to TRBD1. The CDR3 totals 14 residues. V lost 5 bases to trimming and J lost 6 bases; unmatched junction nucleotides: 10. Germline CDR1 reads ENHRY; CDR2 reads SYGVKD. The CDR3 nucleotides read TGTGCCATCAGTTCCTCGACAGGGATGGGCGAGCAGTACTTC. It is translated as CAISSSTGMGEQYF.

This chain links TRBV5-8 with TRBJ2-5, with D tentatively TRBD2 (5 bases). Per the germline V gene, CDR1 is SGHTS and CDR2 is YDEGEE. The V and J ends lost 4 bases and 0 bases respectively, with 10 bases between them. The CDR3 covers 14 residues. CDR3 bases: TGTGCCAGCAGCCTCCTGGACTACCAAGAGACCCAGTACTTC. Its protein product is CASSLLDYQETQYF.

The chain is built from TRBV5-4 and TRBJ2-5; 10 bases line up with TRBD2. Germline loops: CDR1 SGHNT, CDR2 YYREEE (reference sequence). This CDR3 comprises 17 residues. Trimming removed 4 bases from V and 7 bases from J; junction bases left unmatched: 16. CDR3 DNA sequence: TGTGCCAGCAGCACGCGGACTAGCGGCGCGGGGGCTGTGACCCAGTACTTC. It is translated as CASSTRTSGAGAVTQYF.

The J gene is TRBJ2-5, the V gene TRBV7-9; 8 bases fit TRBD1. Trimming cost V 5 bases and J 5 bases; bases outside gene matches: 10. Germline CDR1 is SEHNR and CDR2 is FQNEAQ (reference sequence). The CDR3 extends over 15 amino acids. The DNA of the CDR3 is TGTGCCAGCAGCGTAGGACAGGGTTTGGGGGAGACCCAGTACTTC. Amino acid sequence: CASSVGQGLGETQYF.

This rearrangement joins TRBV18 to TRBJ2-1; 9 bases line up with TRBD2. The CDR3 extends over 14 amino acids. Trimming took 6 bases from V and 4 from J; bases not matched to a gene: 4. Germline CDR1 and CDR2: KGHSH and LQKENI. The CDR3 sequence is CASSSGRTYNEQFF. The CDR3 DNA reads TGTGCCAGCTCTAGCGGGAGAACGTACAATGAGCAGTTCTTC.

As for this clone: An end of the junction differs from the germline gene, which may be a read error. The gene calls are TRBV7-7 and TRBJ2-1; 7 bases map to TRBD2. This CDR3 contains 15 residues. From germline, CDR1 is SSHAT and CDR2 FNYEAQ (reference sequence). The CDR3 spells CASSLLAGARYEQFF. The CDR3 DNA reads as TGTGCTAGCAGCTTACTGGCGGGAGCACGATATGAGCAGTTCTTC.

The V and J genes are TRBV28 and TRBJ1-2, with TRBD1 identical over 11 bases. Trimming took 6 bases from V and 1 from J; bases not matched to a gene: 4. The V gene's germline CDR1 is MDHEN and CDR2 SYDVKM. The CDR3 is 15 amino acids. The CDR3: CASSPGQGVNYGYTF. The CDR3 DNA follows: TGTGCCAGCAGCCCGGGACAGGGGGTTAACTATGGCTACACCTTC.

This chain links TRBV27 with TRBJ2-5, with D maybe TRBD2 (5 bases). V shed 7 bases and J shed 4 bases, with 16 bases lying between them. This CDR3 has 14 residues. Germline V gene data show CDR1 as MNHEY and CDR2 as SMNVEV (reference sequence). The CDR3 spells CASTQGSSLETQYF. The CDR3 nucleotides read TGTGCCAGCACCCAAGGGAGCTCCTTAGAGACCCAGTACTTC.

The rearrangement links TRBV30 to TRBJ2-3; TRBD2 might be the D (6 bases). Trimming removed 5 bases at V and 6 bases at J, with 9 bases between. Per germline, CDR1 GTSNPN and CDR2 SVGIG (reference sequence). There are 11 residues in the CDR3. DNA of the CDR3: TGTGCCTGGGCCAGCGGGGATACGCAGTATTTT. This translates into CAWASGDTQYF.

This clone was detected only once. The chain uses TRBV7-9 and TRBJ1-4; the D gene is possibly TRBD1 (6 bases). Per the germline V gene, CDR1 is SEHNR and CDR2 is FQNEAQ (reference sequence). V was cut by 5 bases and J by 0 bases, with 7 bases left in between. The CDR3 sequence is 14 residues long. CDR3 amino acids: CASSNRATNEKLFF. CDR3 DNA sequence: TGTGCCAGCAGCAACAGGGCAACTAATGAAAAACTGTTTTTT.

CDR3 protein: CASSLRDTVAKNIQYF. The CDR3, as DNA: TGTGCCAGTAGCCTCCGGGACACCGTAGCCAAAAACATTCAGTACTTC. The chain combines TRBV19 with TRBJ2-4; the D gene is possibly TRBD1 (6 bases). CDR1 and CDR2 from the germline V gene are LNHDA and SQIVND (reference sequence). V shed 6 bases and J shed 0 bases, with 15 bases lying between them. This CDR3 is built from 16 residues.

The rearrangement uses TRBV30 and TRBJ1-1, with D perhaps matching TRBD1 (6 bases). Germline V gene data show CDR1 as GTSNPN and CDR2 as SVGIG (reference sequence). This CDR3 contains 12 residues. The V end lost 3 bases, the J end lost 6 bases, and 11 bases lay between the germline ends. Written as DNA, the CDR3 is TGTGCCTGGAGACAGGGAGTCGCTGAAGCTTTCTTT. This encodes CAWRQGVAEAFF.

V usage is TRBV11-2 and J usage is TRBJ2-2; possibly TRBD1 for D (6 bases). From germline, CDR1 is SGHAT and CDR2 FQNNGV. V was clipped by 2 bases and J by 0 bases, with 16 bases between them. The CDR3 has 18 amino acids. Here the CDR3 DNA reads TGTGCCAGCAGCTTAAGTGGAGTACGGACAGCGAACACCGGGGAGCTGTTTTTT. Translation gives CASSLSGVRTANTGELFF.

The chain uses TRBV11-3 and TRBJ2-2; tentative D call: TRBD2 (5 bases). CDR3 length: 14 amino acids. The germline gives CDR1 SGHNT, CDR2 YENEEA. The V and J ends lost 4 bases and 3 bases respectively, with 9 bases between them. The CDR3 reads CASSSGLDTGELFF. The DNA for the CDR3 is TGTGCCAGCAGCTCTGGACTGGACACCGGGGAGCTGTTTTTT.

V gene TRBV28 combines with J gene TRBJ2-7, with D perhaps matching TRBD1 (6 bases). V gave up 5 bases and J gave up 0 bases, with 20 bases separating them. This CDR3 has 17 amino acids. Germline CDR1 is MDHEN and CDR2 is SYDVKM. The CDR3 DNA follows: TGTGCCAGCAGTCCACCAGACAGGTCCTTCGGCTCCTACGAGCAGTACTTC. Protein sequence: CASSPPDRSFGSYEQYF.

CDR3 DNA: TGCGCCAGCAGCTTGGGCGTTGCGGGGAACACTGAAGCTTTCTTT. Protein: CASSLGVAGNTEAFF. The J gene is TRBJ1-1, the V gene TRBV5-1; D is ambiguous. The CDR3 runs to 15 residues. Deletions cut 0 bases from V and 1 base from J, with 10 bases between. The germline V gene has CDR1 SGHRS and CDR2 YFSETQ.

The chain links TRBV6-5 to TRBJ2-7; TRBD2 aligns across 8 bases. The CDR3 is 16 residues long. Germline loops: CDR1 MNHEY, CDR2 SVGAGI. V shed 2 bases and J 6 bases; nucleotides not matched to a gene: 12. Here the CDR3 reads CASSYLSNGLAVEQYF. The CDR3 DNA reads TGTGCCAGCAGTTACCTGAGTAACGGACTAGCTGTCGAGCAGTACTTC.

The chain's CDR3 is CSAEAGTGARNEKLFF. CDR3 DNA sequence: TGCAGCGCCGAGGCCGGGACAGGGGCCCGGAATGAAAAACTGTTTTTT. The chain recombines TRBV29-1 with TRBJ1-4; 10 nucleotides align to TRBD1. The CDR3 runs to 16 residues. The germline V gene has CDR1 SQVTM and CDR2 ANQGSEA. Losses at the gene ends were 7 bases for V and 5 bases for J; bases not matched to a gene: 13.

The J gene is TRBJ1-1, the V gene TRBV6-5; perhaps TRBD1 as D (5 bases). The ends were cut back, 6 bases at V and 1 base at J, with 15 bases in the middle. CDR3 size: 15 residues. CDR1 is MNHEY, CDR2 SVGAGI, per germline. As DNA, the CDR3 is TGTGCCAGCAGGGGGGGAAGGGGACCGAACACTGAAGCTTTCTTT. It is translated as CASRGGRGPNTEAFF.

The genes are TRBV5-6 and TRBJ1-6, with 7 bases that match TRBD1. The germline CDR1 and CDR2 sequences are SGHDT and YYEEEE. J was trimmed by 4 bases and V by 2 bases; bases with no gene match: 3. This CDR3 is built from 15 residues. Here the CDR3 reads CASSFGQEYNSPLHF. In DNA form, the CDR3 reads TGTGCCAGCAGCTTTGGACAGGAATATAATTCACCCCTCCACTTT. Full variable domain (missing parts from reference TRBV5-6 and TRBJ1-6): DAGVTQSPTHLIKTRGQQVTLRCSPKSGHDTVSWYQQALGQGPQFIFQYYEEEERQRGNFPDRFSGHQFPNYSSELNVNALLLGDSALYLCASSFGQEYNSPLHFGNGTRLTVT.

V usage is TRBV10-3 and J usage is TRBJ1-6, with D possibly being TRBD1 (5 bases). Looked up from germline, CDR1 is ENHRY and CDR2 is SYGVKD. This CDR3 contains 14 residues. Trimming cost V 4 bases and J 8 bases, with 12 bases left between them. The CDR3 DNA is TGTGCCATCAGTGGCGGGGAGGGGTATTCACCCCTCCACTTT. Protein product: CAISGGEGYSPLHF.

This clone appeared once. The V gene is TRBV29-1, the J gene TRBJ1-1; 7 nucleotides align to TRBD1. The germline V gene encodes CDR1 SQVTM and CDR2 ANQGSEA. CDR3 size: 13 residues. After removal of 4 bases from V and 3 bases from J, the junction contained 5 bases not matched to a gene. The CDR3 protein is CSVGQGRDTEAFF. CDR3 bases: TGCAGCGTTGGACAGGGCCGGGACACTGAAGCTTTCTTT.

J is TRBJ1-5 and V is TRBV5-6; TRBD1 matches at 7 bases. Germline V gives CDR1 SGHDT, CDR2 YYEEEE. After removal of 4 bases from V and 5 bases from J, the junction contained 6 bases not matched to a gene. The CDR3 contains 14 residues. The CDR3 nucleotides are TGTGCCAGCAGCGGGGGACAGCTAGATCAGCCCCAGCATTTT. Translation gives CASSGGQLDQPQHF.

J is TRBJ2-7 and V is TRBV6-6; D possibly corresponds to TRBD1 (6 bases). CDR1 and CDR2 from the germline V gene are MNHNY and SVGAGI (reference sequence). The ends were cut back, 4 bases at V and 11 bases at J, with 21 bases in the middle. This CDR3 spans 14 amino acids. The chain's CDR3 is CASSSIPGQPGEYF. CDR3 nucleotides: TGTGCCAGCAGTTCAATACCGGGACAACCTGGGGAGTACTTC.

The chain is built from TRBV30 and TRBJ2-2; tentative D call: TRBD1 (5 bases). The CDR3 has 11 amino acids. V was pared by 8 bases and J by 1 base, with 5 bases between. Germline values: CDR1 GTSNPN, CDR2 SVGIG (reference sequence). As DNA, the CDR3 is TGTGCCGGACAGAACACCGGGGAGCTGTTTTTT. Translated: CAGQNTGELFF.

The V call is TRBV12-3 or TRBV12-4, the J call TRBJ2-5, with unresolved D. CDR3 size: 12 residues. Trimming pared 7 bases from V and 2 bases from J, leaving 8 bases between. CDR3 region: CASTGTQETQYF. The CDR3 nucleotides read TGTGCCAGCACGGGTACTCAAGAGACCCAGTACTTC.

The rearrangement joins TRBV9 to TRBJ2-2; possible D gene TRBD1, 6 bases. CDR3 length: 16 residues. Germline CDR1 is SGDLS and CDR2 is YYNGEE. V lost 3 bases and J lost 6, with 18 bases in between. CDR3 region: CASSGSGTPSPGELFF. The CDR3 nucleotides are TGTGCCAGCAGCGGATCCGGGACACCCTCCCCCGGGGAGCTGTTTTTT.

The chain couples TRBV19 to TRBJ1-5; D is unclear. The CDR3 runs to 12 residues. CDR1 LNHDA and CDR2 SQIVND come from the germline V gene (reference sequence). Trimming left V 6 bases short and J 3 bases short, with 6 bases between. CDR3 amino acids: CASSLFNQPQHF. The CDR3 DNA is TGTGCCAGTAGCCTGTTCAATCAGCCCCAGCATTTT. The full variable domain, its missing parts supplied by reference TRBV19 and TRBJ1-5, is DGGITQSPKYLFRKEGQNVTLSCEQNLNHDAMYWYRQDPGQGLRLIYYSQIVNDFQKGDIAEGYSVSREKKESFPLTVTSAQKNPTAFYLCASSLFNQPQHFGDGTRLSIL.